The T cell receptor (beta chain) under discussion was sequenced for a study of Ad26.COV2.S vaccination and SARS-CoV-2 variants. Study in general: As a participant in COV1001, the donor was in the Ad26.COV2.S trial arm. Study results and limitations: Placebo and vaccine recipients had non-spike TCR breadth that was similar.

As for treatment: some 19 received Ad26.COV2.S at low or high dose, single or two shots; about 5 received placebo; per-sample allocation not given. Specimens were obtained on day 63 following the first vaccine or placebo injection. It was an adult aged 18-55 years in Boston who was the donor. This clone occurred a few times. Its target is unknown. This CDR3 is 18 amino acids long. V lost 2 bases to trimming and J lost 2 bases; unmatched junction nucleotides: 11. CDR1 SEHNR and CDR2 FQNEAQ come from the germline V gene (reference sequence). This table comes from immunoSEQ multiplex PCR, and its TCRdb copy is limited to in-frame clones, with some not included. The profile shows roughly 240,000 clones, approximately 87% of them singletons.

The chain employs TRBV7-9 and TRBJ2-7, with TRBD1 matching over 11 bases. Here the sequenced sample was peripheral blood, taken in a trial of Ad26.COV2.S vaccine versus placebo. The TCR originated in a person between 18 and 65 years old who received the Ad26.COV2.S COVID-19 vaccine or a placebo. Written as DNA, the CDR3 is TGTGCCAGCAGCTTAACGGCCGGGACAGGGGGTGTCCCCTACGAGCAGTACTTC. This sequence encodes CASSLTAGTGGVPYEQYF. The full variable domain, in which reference TRBV7-9 and TRBJ2-7 provide the parts outside the CDR3, is DTGVSQNPRHKITKRGQNVTFRCDPISEHNRLYWYRQTLGQGPEFLTYFQNEAQLEKSRLLSDRFSAERPKGSFSTLEIQRTEQGDSAMYLCASSLTAGTGGVPYEQYFGPGTRLTVT.